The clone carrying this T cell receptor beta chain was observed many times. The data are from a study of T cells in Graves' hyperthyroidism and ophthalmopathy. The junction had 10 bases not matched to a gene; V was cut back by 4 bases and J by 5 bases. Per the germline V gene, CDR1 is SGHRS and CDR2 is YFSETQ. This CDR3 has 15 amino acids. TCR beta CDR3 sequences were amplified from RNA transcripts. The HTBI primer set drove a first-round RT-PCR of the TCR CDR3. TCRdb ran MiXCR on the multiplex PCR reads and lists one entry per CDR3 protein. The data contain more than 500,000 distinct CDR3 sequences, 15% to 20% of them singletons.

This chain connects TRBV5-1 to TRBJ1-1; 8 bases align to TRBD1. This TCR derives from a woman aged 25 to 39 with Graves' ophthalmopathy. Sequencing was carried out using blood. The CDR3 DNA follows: TGCGCCAGCAGCCCCCGACAGGGGTTGGGGACTGAAGCTTTCTTT. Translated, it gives CASSPRQGLGTEAFF.